This T cell receptor beta chain comes out of a study of cytomegalovirus exposure and HLA in healthy donors. Findings and caveats of the study: Reported results showed that the classifier diagnosed cytomegalovirus status with high specificity and sensitivity. CMV antigen specificity was confirmed in vitro for three CMV-associated chains. Segments of the TCR beta V type were, in most cases, productive about 87% or about 30% of the time in an earlier analysis.

The CDR3 covers 12 residues. Germline CDR1 reads SNHLY; CDR2 reads FYNNEI. Trimming removed 7 bases at V and 6 bases at J, with 12 bases between. As regards this clone: As yet, its antigen is unknown.

Vbeta (60) and Jbeta (13) primers were used in the PCR. TCRdb's table, derived via immunoSEQ multiplex PCR, lists solely in-frame clones and lacks some. Here the sample spans about 160,000 clones, 75% to 85% being singletons. Sequenced: PBMCs. The sequence was obtained from a woman between 18 and 29 years old in good health and CMV-seronegative. The rearrangement uses TRBV2 and TRBJ1-1; no clear D. In DNA form, the CDR3 reads TGTGCCAGCACCCAAACTGCGTCTGAAGCTTTCTTT. It yields the protein CASTQTASEAFF.